This T cell receptor (beta chain) appears in the sequencing data of a study of T cell repertoires in cytomegalovirus infection. Background on the study: Indicated by public TCR beta signatures were CMV infection and matching HLA type.

This clonotype was recorded many times. Antigen: not known. TCRdb re-called the reads through MiXCR, storing one row per CDR3 protein. This table holds 350,000 to 500,000 distinct CDR3 sequences, approximately 31% found once. CDR3 length: 14 residues. The germline V gene encodes CDR1 SGHVS and CDR2 FQNEAQ. Trimming stripped 6 bases from V and 0 bases from J, with 12 bases between. Findings and limits, study-wide: It was HLA-C-restricted CMV-specific TCR beta clonotypes that dominated the response ex vivo. Individuals carrying CMV plus the relevant HLA were identified by cumulative frequency of public TCR beta families.

Sequencing used PBMCs. This TCR derives from a human donor in good health (CMV status not recorded). Some clones in this sample may be carry-over from other donors' samples. The chain employs TRBV7-8 and TRBJ2-7; D not resolved. The CDR3: CASSFFGPSYEQYF. DNA for the CDR3: TGTGCCAGCAGTTTTTTCGGGCCCTCCTACGAGCAGTACTTC.